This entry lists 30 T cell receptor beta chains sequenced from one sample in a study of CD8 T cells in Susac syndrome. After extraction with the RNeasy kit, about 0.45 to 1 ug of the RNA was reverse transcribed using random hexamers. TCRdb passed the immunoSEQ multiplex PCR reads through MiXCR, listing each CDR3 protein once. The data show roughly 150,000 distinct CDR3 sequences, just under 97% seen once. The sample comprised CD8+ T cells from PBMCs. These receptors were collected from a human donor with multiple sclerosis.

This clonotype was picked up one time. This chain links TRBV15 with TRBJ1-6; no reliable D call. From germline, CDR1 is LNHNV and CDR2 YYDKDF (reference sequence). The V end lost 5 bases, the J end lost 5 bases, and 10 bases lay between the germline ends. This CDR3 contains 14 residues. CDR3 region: CATSVRTDNSPLHF. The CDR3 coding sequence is TGTGCCACCAGCGTCAGGACCGATAATTCACCCCTCCACTTT.

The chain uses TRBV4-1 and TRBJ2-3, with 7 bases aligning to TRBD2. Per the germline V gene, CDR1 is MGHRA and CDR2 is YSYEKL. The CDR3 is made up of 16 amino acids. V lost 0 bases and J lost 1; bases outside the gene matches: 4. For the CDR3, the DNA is TGCGCCAGCAGCCAAGATCTCAGCGGGGGCACAGATACGCAGTATTTT. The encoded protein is CASSQDLSGGTDTQYF.

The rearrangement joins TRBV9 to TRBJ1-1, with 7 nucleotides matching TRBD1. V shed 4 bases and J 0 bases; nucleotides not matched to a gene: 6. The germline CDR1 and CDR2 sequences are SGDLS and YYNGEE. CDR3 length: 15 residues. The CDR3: CASSHSGQLNTEAFF. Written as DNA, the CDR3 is TGTGCCAGCAGCCATTCGGGACAGTTGAACACTGAAGCTTTCTTT.

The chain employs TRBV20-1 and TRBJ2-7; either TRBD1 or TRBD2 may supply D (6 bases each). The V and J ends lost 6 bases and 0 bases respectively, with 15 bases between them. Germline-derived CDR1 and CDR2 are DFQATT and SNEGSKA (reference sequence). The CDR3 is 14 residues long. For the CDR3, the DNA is TGCAGTGCGTACCGGGGGCAGGGCTCCTACGAGCAGTACTTC. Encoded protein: CSAYRGQGSYEQYF.

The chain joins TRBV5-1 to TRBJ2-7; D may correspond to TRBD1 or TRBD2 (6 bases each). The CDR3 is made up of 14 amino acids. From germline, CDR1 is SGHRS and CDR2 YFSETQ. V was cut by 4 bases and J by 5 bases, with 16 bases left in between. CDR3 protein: CASSPRWGADEQYV. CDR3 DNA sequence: TGCGCCAGCAGCCCAAGATGGGGGGCAGACGAGCAGTACGTC.

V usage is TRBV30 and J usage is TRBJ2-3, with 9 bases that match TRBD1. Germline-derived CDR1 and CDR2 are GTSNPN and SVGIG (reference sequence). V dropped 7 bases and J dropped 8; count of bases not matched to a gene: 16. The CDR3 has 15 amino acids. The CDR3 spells CASLGYRQGVATQYF. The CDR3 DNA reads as TGTGCCTCTCTTGGGTATCGACAGGGGGTCGCTACGCAGTATTTT.

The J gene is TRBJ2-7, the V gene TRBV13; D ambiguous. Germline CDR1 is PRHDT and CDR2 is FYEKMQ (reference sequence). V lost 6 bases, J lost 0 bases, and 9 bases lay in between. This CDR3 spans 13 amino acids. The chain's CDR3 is CASRSPGSYEQYV. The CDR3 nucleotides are TGTGCCAGCAGGTCCCCGGGCTCCTACGAGCAGTACGTC.

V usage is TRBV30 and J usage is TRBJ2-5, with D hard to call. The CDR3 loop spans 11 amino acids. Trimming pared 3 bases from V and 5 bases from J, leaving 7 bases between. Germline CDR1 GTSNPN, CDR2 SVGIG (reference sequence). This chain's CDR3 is CAWRFRETQYF. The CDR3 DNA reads TGTGCCTGGAGGTTCAGGGAGACCCAGTACTTC.

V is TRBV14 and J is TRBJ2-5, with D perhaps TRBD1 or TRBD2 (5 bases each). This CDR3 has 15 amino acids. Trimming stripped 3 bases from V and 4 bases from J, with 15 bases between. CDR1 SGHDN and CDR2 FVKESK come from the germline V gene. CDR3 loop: CASSHPGRQGETQYF. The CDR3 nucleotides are TGTGCCAGCAGCCATCCGGGACGGCAGGGAGAGACCCAGTACTTC.

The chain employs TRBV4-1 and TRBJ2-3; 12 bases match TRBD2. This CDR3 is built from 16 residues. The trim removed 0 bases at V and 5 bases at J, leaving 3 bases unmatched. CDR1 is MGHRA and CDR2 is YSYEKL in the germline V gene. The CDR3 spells CASSQDRTSGEDTQYF. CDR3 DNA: TGCGCCAGCAGCCAAGATAGGACTAGCGGGGAAGATACGCAGTATTTT.

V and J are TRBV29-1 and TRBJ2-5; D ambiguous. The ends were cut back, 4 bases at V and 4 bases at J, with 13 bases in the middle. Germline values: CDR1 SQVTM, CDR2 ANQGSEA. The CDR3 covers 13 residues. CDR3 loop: CSVVEIGLETQYF. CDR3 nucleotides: TGCAGCGTTGTTGAAATAGGCCTAGAGACCCAGTACTTC.

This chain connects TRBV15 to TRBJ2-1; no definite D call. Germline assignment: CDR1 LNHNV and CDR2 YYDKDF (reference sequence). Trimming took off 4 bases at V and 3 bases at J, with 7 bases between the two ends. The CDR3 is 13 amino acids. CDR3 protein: CATSIALYNEQFF. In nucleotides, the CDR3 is TGTGCCACCAGCATTGCCCTCTACAATGAGCAGTTCTTC.

The chain's CDR3 is CASSLSRGTSPLHF. The CDR3, as DNA: TGTGCCAGCAGTTTATCGAGGGGTACATCACCCCTCCACTTT. The chain has TRBV27 and TRBJ1-6, with D perhaps TRBD1 (5 bases). Trimming left V 0 bases short and J 10 bases short, with 10 bases between. The CDR3 length is 14 residues. Looked up from germline, CDR1 is MNHEY and CDR2 is SMNVEV (reference sequence).

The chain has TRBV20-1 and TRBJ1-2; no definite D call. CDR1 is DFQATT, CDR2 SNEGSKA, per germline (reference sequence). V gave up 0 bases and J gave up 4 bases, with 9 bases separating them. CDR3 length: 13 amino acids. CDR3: CSARDYGSYGYTF. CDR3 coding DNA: TGCAGTGCTAGAGATTATGGCAGCTATGGCTACACCTTC.

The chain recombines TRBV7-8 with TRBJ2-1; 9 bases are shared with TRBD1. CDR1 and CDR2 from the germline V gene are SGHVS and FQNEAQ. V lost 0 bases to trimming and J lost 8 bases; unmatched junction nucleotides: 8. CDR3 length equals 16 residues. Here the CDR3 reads CASSLAGTGMFDEQFF. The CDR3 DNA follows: TGTGCCAGCAGCTTAGCCGGGACAGGGATGTTTGATGAGCAGTTCTTC.

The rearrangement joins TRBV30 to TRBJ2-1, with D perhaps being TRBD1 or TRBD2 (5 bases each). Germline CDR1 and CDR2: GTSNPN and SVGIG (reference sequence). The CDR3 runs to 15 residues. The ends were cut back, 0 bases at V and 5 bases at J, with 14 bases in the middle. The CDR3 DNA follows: TGTGCCTGGAGTGTATTAGGGACGTCAGACAATGAGCAGTTCTTC. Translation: CAWSVLGTSDNEQFF.

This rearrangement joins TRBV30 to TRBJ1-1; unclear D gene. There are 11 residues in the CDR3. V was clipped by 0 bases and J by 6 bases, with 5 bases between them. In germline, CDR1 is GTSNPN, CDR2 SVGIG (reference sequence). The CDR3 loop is CAWSVLAEAFF. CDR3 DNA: TGTGCCTGGAGTGTGCTGGCTGAAGCTTTCTTT.

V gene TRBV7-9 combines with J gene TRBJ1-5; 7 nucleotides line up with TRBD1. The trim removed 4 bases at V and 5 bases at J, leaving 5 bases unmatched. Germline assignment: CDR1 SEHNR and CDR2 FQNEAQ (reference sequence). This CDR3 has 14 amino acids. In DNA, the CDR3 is TGTGCCAGCAGCTGGGAAGGGGGCGATCAGCCCCAGCATTTT. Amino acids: CASSWEGGDQPQHF.

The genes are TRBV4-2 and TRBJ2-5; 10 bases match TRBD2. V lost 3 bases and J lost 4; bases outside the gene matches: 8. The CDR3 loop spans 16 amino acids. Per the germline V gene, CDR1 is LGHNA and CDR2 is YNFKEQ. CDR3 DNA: TGTGCCAGCAGCCAGGAAGCGGGGGGGCCGGGAGAGACCCAGTACTTC. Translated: CASSQEAGGPGETQYF.

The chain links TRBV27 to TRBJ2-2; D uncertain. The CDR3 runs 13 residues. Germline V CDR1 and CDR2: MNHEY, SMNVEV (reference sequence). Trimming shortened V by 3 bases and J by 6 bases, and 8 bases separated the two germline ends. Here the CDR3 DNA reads TGTGCCAGCAGTTTCATTACCTCCGGGGAGCTGTTTTTT. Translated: CASSFITSGELFF.

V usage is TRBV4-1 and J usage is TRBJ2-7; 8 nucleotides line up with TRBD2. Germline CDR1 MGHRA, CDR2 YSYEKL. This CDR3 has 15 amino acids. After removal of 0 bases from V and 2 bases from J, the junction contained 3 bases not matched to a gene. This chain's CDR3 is CASSQETSGAYEQYF. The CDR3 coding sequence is TGCGCCAGCAGCCAAGAAACTAGCGGCGCCTACGAGCAGTACTTC.

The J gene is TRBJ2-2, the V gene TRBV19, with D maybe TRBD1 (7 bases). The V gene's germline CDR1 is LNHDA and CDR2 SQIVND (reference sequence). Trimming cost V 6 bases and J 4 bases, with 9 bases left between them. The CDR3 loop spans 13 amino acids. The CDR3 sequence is CASRQGGTGELFF. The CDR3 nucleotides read TGTGCCAGTAGGCAGGGGGGCACCGGGGAGCTGTTTTTT.

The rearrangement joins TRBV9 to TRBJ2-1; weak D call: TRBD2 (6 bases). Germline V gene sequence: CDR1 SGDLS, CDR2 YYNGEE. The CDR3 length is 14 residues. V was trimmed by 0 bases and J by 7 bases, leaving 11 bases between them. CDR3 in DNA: TGTGCCAGCAGCGTAGGGGCCCTAGCGAATGAGCAGTTCTTC. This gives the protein CASSVGALANEQFF.

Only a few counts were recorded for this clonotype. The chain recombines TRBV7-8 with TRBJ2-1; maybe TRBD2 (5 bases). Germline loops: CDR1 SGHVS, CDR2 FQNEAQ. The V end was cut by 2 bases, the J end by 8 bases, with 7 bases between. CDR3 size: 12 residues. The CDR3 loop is CASSLWGDEQFF. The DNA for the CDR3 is TGTGCCAGCAGCTTATGGGGAGATGAGCAGTTCTTC.

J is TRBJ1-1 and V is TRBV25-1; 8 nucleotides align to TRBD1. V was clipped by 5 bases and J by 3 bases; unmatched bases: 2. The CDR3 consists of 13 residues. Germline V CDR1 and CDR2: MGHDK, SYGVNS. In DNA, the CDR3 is TGTGCCAGCAGTACAGGGGGGGACACTGAAGCTTTCTTT. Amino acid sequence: CASSTGGDTEAFF.

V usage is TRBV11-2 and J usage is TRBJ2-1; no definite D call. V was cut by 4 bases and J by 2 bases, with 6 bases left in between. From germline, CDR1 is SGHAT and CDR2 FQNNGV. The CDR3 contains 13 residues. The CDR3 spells CASSSGTYNEQFF. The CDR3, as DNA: TGTGCCAGCAGCTCCGGAACCTACAATGAGCAGTTCTTC. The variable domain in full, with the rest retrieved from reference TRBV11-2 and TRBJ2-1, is EAGVAQSPRYKIIEKRQSVAFWCNPISGHATLYWYQQILGQGPKLLIQFQNNGVVDDSQLPKDRFSAERLKGVDSTLKIQPAKLEDSAVYLCASSSGTYNEQFFGPGTRLTVL.

The CDR3 nucleotides read TGCAGTGCTAGAGGGGGACTAGCGGGTCCCCGCTCCTACAATGAGCAGTTCTTC. Translation gives CSARGGLAGPRSYNEQFF. The rearrangement joins TRBV20-1 to TRBJ2-1; 12 nucleotides line up with TRBD2. The V segment lost 1 base and the J segment 0 bases; nucleotides outside the gene matches: 7. Germline values: CDR1 DFQATT, CDR2 SNEGSKA (reference sequence). CDR3 length: 18 residues.

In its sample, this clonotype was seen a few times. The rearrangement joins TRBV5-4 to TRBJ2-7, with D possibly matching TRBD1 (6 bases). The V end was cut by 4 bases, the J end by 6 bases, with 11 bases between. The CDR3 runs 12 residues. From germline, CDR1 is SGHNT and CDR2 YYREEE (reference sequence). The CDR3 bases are TGTGCCAGCAGCCCGGGCAGGGGCGAGCAGTACTTC. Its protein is CASSPGRGEQYF.

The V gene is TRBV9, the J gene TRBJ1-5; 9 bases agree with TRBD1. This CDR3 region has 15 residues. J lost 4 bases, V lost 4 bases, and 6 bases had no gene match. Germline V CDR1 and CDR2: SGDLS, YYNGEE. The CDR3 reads CASSTSTGGNQPQHF. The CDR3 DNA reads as TGTGCCAGCAGCACCTCGACAGGGGGTAATCAGCCCCAGCATTTT.

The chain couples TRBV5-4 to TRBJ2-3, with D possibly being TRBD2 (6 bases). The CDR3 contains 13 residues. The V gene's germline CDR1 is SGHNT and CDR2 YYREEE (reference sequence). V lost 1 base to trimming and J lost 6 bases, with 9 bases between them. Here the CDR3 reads CASSLRLADTQYF. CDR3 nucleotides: TGTGCCAGCAGCTTGCGCCTAGCGGATACGCAGTATTTT.